The 32 T cell receptor beta chains below all came from one sample that was sequenced in a study of lymphopenia after photon versus proton radiotherapy (dated by TCRdb to between 2018 and 2020). The library was obtained by the immunoSEQ multiplex PCR assay. TCRdb took over this immuneACCESS table, retaining in-frame rearrangements with V and J assigned. Such tables are incomplete; in checked studies, under half of the missing clones stem from an unresolved V gene, and the remainder is unexplained. For this sample the table gives about 53,000 clones, of which around 83% were detected only once. Less than 35% of the sample goes to the ten largest clones. This specimen was peripheral blood, taken from a patient treated with photon-based radiotherapy. The receptors were sampled from a man aged 45 to 65 with gastric cancer.

This clone has just one count. The chain has TRBV27 and TRBJ2-1; D unclear. Trimming cost V 2 bases and J 4 bases, with 6 bases left between them. Germline lookup yields CDR1 MNHEY and CDR2 SMNVEV (reference sequence). The CDR3 contains 13 residues. CDR3 loop: CASSLAVYNEQFF. The CDR3 DNA is TGTGCCAGCAGTTTAGCAGTTTACAATGAGCAGTTCTTC.

The chain combines TRBV9 with TRBJ2-7, with D perhaps TRBD1 (6 bases). The germline gives CDR1 SGDLS, CDR2 YYNGEE. Trimming shortened V by 4 bases and J by 6 bases, and 14 bases separated the two germline ends. This CDR3 comprises 13 residues. This chain's CDR3 is CASSKRGSGEQYF. CDR3 DNA: TGTGCCAGCAGCAAAAGGGGGTCGGGCGAGCAGTACTTC.

The chain employs TRBV6-5 and TRBJ1-1, with D maybe TRBD1 (5 bases). Trimming stripped 0 bases from V and 5 bases from J, with 13 bases between. This CDR3 is 15 amino acids long. Germline V gives CDR1 MNHEY, CDR2 SVGAGI. The CDR3 nucleotides read TGTGCCAGCAGTTACTCGTCAGGGAGAGGTACTGAAGCTTTCTTT. Residues: CASSYSSGRGTEAFF.

The CDR3 spells CASSLEDHNEQFF. The CDR3 DNA reads as TGTGCCAGCAGCTTAGAGGACCACAATGAGCAGTTCTTC. The rearrangement links TRBV11-2 to TRBJ2-1; D is ambiguous. The CDR3 spans 13 residues. Germline V gives CDR1 SGHAT, CDR2 FQNNGV. Trimming cost V 0 bases and J 5 bases, with 5 bases left between them.

J is TRBJ2-1 and V is TRBV6-1, with D tentatively TRBD1 (5 bases). V lost 8 bases, J lost 11 bases, and 16 bases lay in between. The CDR3 is 12 residues long. CDR1 MNHNS and CDR2 SASEGT come from the germline V gene. The CDR3 DNA reads as TGTGCCAGCTACAAGCGCCAGGGCCAGCAGTTCTTC. Encoded protein: CASYKRQGQQFF.

A few counts support this clone. J is TRBJ2-7 and V is TRBV28; possibly TRBD2 for D (5 bases). CDR3 length: 14 amino acids. Germline V gene lookup returns CDR1 MDHEN and CDR2 SYDVKM. Trimming removed 2 bases from V and 7 bases from J, with 15 bases in between. CDR3 amino acids: CASSLGRPVGEQYF. The CDR3 nucleotides read TGTGCCAGCAGTTTAGGGAGACCCGTGGGAGAGCAGTACTTC.

The chain links TRBV14 to TRBJ1-3, with a possible D match to TRBD1 (6 bases). Germline V gene lookup returns CDR1 SGHDN and CDR2 FVKESK. Trimming shortened V by 4 bases and J by 3 bases, and 16 bases separated the two germline ends. The CDR3 covers 16 residues. As DNA, the CDR3 is TGTGCCAGCAGCCCGACGGGGGGCAGAGGTGGAAACACCATATATTTT. Its protein is CASSPTGGRGGNTIYF.

V and J are TRBV10-3 and TRBJ2-7; the match to TRBD1 covers 10 bases. Looked up from germline, CDR1 is ENHRY and CDR2 is SYGVKD. CDR3 length equals 14 residues. The ends lost 4 bases at V and 5 bases at J; junction bases unmatched: 5. The CDR3 DNA reads as TGTGCCATCAGTGCCCGGGACAGGGGAAACGAGCAGTACTTC. It yields the protein CAISARDRGNEQYF.

The gene calls are TRBV27 and TRBJ1-2, with 8 bases aligning to TRBD1. V was pared by 5 bases and J by 6 bases, with 5 bases of the junction left unmatched. CDR3 length: 13 amino acids. Germline values: CDR1 MNHEY, CDR2 SMNVEV (reference sequence). The CDR3 nucleotides are TGTGCCAGCAGTCCCCGGACAGGGAATGGCTACACCTTC. This sequence encodes CASSPRTGNGYTF.

The rearrangement links TRBV4-2 to TRBJ2-1; possibly TRBD1 for D (5 bases). This CDR3 has 17 amino acids. CDR1 and CDR2 (germline): LGHNA, YNFKEQ. Trimming took 0 bases from V and 4 from J, leaving 16 bases between them. CDR3 sequence (DNA): TGTGCCAGCAGCCAAGATGTTAGGCAGGGCCGATACAATGAGCAGTTCTTC. Its protein product is CASSQDVRQGRYNEQFF.

The rearrangement uses TRBV10-3 and TRBJ2-7, with D tentatively TRBD2 (5 bases). CDR1 and CDR2 from the germline V gene are ENHRY and SYGVKD. The V and J ends lost 2 bases and 6 bases respectively, with 11 bases between them. This CDR3 spans 13 amino acids. The CDR3 spells CAISEAVGAEQYF. The CDR3 coding sequence is TGTGCCATCAGTGAGGCCGTGGGAGCCGAGCAGTACTTC.

CDR3 sequence: CASSLWVGLAGDGEQFF. Written as DNA, the CDR3 is TGTGCCAGCAGCTTATGGGTCGGGCTAGCGGGAGATGGTGAGCAGTTCTTC. This sequence joins TRBV7-2 and TRBJ2-1, with 10 bases aligning to TRBD2. Germline CDR1 SGHTA, CDR2 FQGNSA. With V trimmed by 2 bases and J by 9 bases, 13 bases remained unmatched. CDR3 size: 17 residues.

The chain is built from TRBV18 and TRBJ2-5, with D perhaps TRBD1 or TRBD2 (6 bases each). The CDR3 loop spans 13 amino acids. Germline assignment: CDR1 KGHSH and CDR2 LQKENI. Trimming removed 8 bases at V and 1 base at J, with 11 bases between. The CDR3 nucleotides are TGTGCCAGCACTCGGGGGCCCCAAGAGACCCAGTACTTC. This encodes CASTRGPQETQYF.

A single count supports this clone. Here the CDR3 DNA reads TGTGCCAGCAGCCCGGTGGGACAGGGGGGCGAGACCCAGTACTTC. Encoded protein: CASSPVGQGGETQYF. The rearrangement uses TRBV5-6 and TRBJ2-5, with TRBD1 matching 11 bases. The V and J ends lost 4 bases and 5 bases, in that order; junction bases with no gene match: 7. The CDR3 is 15 residues long. CDR1 is SGHDT and CDR2 is YYEEEE in the germline V gene.

The chain combines TRBV2 with TRBJ1-2, with TRBD1 matching 8 bases. Germline values: CDR1 SNHLY, CDR2 FYNNEI. V was clipped by 9 bases and J by 0 bases; unmatched bases: 9. There are 15 residues in the CDR3. The CDR3 bases are TGTGCCAGTGTATGGGGGACAGGCGCTAACTATGGCTACACCTTC. Amino acids: CASVWGTGANYGYTF. Full variable domain (missing parts from reference TRBV2 and TRBJ1-2): EPEVTQTPSHQVTQMGQEVILRCVPISNHLYFYWYRQILGQKVEFLVSFYNNEISEKSEIFDDQFSVERPDGSNFTLKIRSTKLEDSAMYFCASVWGTGANYGYTFGSGTRLTVV.

The chain has TRBV28 and TRBJ1-4, with a tentative D call TRBD1 (6 bases). CDR1 is MDHEN, CDR2 SYDVKM, per germline. CDR3 size: 16 residues. V was trimmed by 4 bases and J by 6 bases, leaving 18 bases between them. The CDR3 DNA reads as TGTGCCAGCAGTTCCGAAGGGGGGCTGGTGGATGAAAAACTGTTTTTT. Amino acids: CASSSEGGLVDEKLFF. Using reference TRBV28 and TRBJ1-4 for the parts outside the CDR3, the full variable domain is DVKVTQSSRYLVKRTGEKVFLECVQDMDHENMFWYRQDPGLGLRLIYFSYDVKMKEKGDIPEGYSVSREKKERFSLILESASTNQTSMYLCASSSEGGLVDEKLFFGSGTQLSVL.

A few counts support this clone. The chain joins TRBV19 to TRBJ2-7; unclear D gene. V lost 1 base and J 2 bases, leaving 9 bases between the germline ends. Germline CDR1 reads LNHDA; CDR2 reads SQIVND (reference sequence). There are 14 residues in the CDR3. CDR3 sequence: CASSIGQPPYEQYF. CDR3 nucleotide sequence: TGTGCCAGTAGTATAGGGCAGCCGCCCTACGAGCAGTACTTC.

The rearrangement uses TRBV9 and TRBJ2-7; a possible D gene is TRBD1 (6 bases). V was trimmed by 4 bases and J by 2 bases, leaving 13 bases between them. The CDR3 has 14 amino acids. Germline CDR1 and CDR2: SGDLS and YYNGEE. CDR3 bases: TGTGCCAGCAGCTCAGCGACAGGAGCCTACGAGCAGTACTTC. The encoded protein is CASSSATGAYEQYF.

This chain uses TRBV2 with TRBJ2-3, with 8 nucleotides matching TRBD2. Trimming cost V 7 bases and J 5 bases; bases outside gene matches: 8. The length of the CDR3 is 14 residues. CDR1 and CDR2 (germline): SNHLY, FYNNEI. The CDR3 bases are TGTGCCAGCACCTTTTCGGGAGGGAAAGATACGCAGTATTTT. Translation: CASTFSGGKDTQYF.

The V call is TRBV29-1, the J call TRBJ2-7; 10 bases match TRBD2. Germline CDR1 is SQVTM and CDR2 is ANQGSEA. This CDR3 is built from 14 residues. The J segment lost 4 bases and the V segment lost 2 bases, leaving 5 bases of the junction unmatched. CDR3 sequence reads: CSVEPASGSYEQYF. The CDR3 coding sequence is TGCAGCGTTGAACCAGCTAGCGGGAGTTACGAGCAGTACTTC.

V gene TRBV5-4 combines with J gene TRBJ2-3; 8 nucleotides line up with TRBD2. The V gene end was trimmed by 4 bases and the J gene end by 0 bases; junction bases not matched to a gene: 7. The CDR3 covers 16 residues. In germline, CDR1 is SGHNT, CDR2 YYREEE (reference sequence). The CDR3 DNA is TGTGCCAGCAGCAAAAAGAGCGGGAGAAGCACAGATACGCAGTATTTT. Its protein product is CASSKKSGRSTDTQYF.

J is TRBJ2-7 and V is TRBV5-1; 7 positions match TRBD2. V gave up 2 bases and J gave up 0 bases; unmatched junction bases: 5. Germline V CDR1 and CDR2: SGHRS, YFSETQ. The CDR3 contains 15 residues. The CDR3 bases are TGCGCCAGCAGCTTCCAACCTAGCGGCTCCTACGAGCAGTACTTC. Protein: CASSFQPSGSYEQYF. Together with reference TRBV5-1 and TRBJ2-7, the CDR3 gives the full variable domain: KAGVTQTPRYLIKTRGQQVTLSCSPISGHRSVSWYQQTPGQGLQFLFEYFSETQRNKGNFPGRFSGRQFSNSRSEMNVSTLELGDSALYLCASSFQPSGSYEQYFGPGTRLTVT.

This rearrangement joins TRBV5-1 to TRBJ2-5, with TRBD1 matching 11 bases. The CDR3 has 16 residues. V was pared by 1 base and J by 4 bases, with 6 bases of the junction left unmatched. Per the germline V gene, CDR1 is SGHRS and CDR2 is YFSETQ. As DNA, the CDR3 is TGCGCCAGCAGCTTGACCCCGGGACAGGGGGGAGAGACCCAGTACTTC. Translation: CASSLTPGQGGETQYF.

The chain's CDR3 is CASSLGGRGEAGELFF. CDR3 DNA sequence: TGCGCCAGCAGCTTGGGTGGCAGGGGAGAAGCCGGGGAGCTGTTTTTT. V is TRBV5-1 and J is TRBJ2-2; possibly TRBD1 for D (6 bases). The CDR3 length is 16 residues. CDR1 is SGHRS and CDR2 is YFSETQ in the germline V gene. Trimming shortened V by 0 bases and J by 6 bases, and 15 bases separated the two germline ends.

The sample holds one count of this clone. This chain joins TRBV5-8 and TRBJ1-2; possibly TRBD1 for D (6 bases). The germline CDR1 and CDR2 sequences are SGHTS and YDEGEE. Deletions cut 4 bases from V and 3 bases from J, with 19 bases between. The CDR3 extends over 16 amino acids. This CDR3 is CASSLRSQGLDYGYTF. The DNA of the CDR3 is TGTGCCAGCAGCCTGAGGTCTCAGGGGCTCGACTATGGCTACACCTTC.

A few counts support this clone. The rearrangement joins TRBV6-5 to TRBJ1-1; the D is unclear. Trimming removed 7 bases from V and 1 base from J, with 16 bases in between. The CDR3 sequence is 15 residues long. The V gene's germline CDR1 is MNHEY and CDR2 SVGAGI. The CDR3 sequence is CASTSLPTGNTEAFF. For the CDR3, the DNA is TGTGCCAGCACCTCGCTGCCGACGGGGAACACTGAAGCTTTCTTT.

V gene TRBV6-6 combines with J gene TRBJ1-2, with 7 bases aligning to TRBD1. CDR3 length equals 15 residues. Germline V CDR1 and CDR2: MNHNY, SVGAGI (reference sequence). V shed 1 base, J shed 4 bases, and the junction held 6 bases outside the gene matches. Here the CDR3 DNA reads TGTGCCAGCAGTTACTTGAGGGGGCTTATCTATGGCTACACCTTC. This codes for CASSYLRGLIYGYTF.

The V call is TRBV14, the J call TRBJ1-5; D not resolved. Germline V lookup: CDR1 SGHDN, CDR2 FVKESK. There are 13 residues in the CDR3. V dropped 3 bases and J dropped 0 bases, with 3 bases sitting between them. The CDR3: CASSQFSNQPQHF. For the CDR3, the DNA is TGTGCCAGCAGCCAGTTTAGCAATCAGCCCCAGCATTTT.

The genes are TRBV20-1 and TRBJ1-2, with D unclear. CDR1 DFQATT and CDR2 SNEGSKA come from the germline V gene (reference sequence). The CDR3 has 11 residues. V was shortened by 6 bases and J by 5 bases, with 10 bases between the two germline ends. CDR3 DNA sequence: TGCAGTGCCGTTCCGGTATATGGCTACACCTTC. The encoded protein is CSAVPVYGYTF.

The genes are TRBV10-2 and TRBJ2-5; 7 bases match TRBD1. The CDR3 is 15 residues long. CDR1 and CDR2 (germline): WSHSY, SAAADI. The ends lost 2 bases at V and 2 bases at J; junction bases unmatched: 5. The CDR3 spells CASSEGQVRQETQYF. CDR3 DNA: TGCGCCAGCAGTGAGGGACAGGTGCGACAAGAGACCCAGTACTTC.

The V call is TRBV6-1, the J call TRBJ1-1; TRBD1 aligns across 8 bases. The CDR3 is 15 amino acids. In germline, CDR1 is MNHNS, CDR2 SASEGT. V was clipped by 6 bases and J by 7 bases; unmatched bases: 13. In DNA, the CDR3 is TGTGCCAGCAGAGGAGGGACAGGTCCCGTCCGTGAAGCTTTCTTT. It yields the protein CASRGGTGPVREAFF.

The CDR3 sequence is CASRFGTSLTEAFF. CDR3 coding DNA: TGTGCCAGCAGATTCGGGACTTCCCTCACTGAAGCTTTCTTT. This chain links TRBV5-6 with TRBJ1-1; weak D call: TRBD1 (5 bases). The V and J ends lost 5 bases and 4 bases respectively, with 15 bases between them. The CDR3 runs 14 residues. CDR1 is SGHDT and CDR2 is YYEEEE in the germline V gene.